This TCR beta chain is drawn from a study of tumor and adjacent non-tumor tissue in lung cancer. Study-wide context: Patients were aged roughly 30 to 76, nine to eleven men and 4 to 6 women, stage I to III. Study results and caveats: Shorter survival was associated with higher TCR diversity in tumors.

RNA was extracted from bulk tissue without any cell sorting. Three rounds of nested PCR, following a modified ARM-PCR protocol, produced the TCRbeta library. TCRdb reprocessed the multiplex PCR reads via MiXCR and lists one record per CDR3 protein. The table has around 99,000 distinct CDR3 sequences, roughly 75% seen once. A remark on this clonotype: Its antigen is currently unknown. Likely a read error: the CDR3 ends without its conserved phenylalanine or tryptophan.

V lost 3 bases, J lost 6 bases, and 10 bases lay in between. The CDR3 has 12 residues. Germline-derived CDR1 and CDR2 are DFQATT and SNEGSKA (reference sequence). The chain recombines TRBV20-1 with TRBJ2-3; D remains unclear. The sample consisted of lung tumor tissue. This clonotype originated in a woman aged 55-75 years with non-small cell lung cancer. As DNA, the CDR3 is TGCAGTGCTAGTACCGAGGAGGATACGCAGTATTAT. Its protein is CSASTEEDTQYY.